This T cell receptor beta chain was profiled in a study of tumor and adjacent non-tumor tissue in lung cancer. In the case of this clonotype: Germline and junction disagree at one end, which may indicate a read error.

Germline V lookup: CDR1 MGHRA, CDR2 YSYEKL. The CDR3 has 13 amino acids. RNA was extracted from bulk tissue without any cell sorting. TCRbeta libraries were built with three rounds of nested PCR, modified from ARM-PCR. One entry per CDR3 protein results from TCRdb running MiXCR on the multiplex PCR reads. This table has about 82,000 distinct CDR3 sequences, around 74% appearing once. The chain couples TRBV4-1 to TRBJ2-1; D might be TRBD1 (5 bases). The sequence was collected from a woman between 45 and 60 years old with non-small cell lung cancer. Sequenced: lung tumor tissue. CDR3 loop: CASGQERGLGKFF. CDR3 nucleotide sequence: TGCGCCAGCGGCCAAGAAAGGGGATTAGGCAAGTTCTTC.